Reported below is one T cell receptor (beta chain). The antigen is unknown. The time point is: after preoperative PTX-NDP chemotherapy. Patients received paclitaxel-nedaplatin as preoperative chemotherapy before surgery. The sample is drawn from a study of esophageal squamous cell carcinoma under preoperative chemotherapy. In the study overall: Both tumor-infiltrating lymphocytes and peripheral blood T cells had their TCR repertoires profiled.

General study points: Peripheral T cells showed a significant TCR diversity increase after chemotherapy, unlike tumor-infiltrating lymphocytes. Abundant clones tended to shrink rather than expand after paclitaxel-nedaplatin.

TCRdb reanalysed the PCR reads using MiXCR and keeps one entry per CDR3 protein. The sample includes about 20,000 distinct CDR3 sequences, roughly 46% of them seen just once. The CDR3 covers 15 residues. Trimming pared 5 bases from V and 0 bases from J, leaving 12 bases between. Per germline, CDR1 MNHNS and CDR2 SASEGT. This receptor was obtained from a human donor with esophageal squamous cell carcinoma. The donor label of this sample is uncertain. Sample acquisition took place from a patient given preoperative chemotherapy. The V gene is TRBV6-1, the J gene TRBJ2-3; either TRBD1 or TRBD2 may supply D (5 bases each). CDR3 sequence (DNA): TGTGCCAGCAGTACGACGAGGGGCAGCACAGATACGCAGTATTTT. It translates to CASSTTRGSTDTQYF.